One sample yielded the 22 T cell receptor beta chains listed below, sequenced in a study of tumor-infiltrating lymphocytes in primary liver carcinoma. A primer in the constant region served to generate TCR beta cDNA from approximately 500 ng of total RNA. Libraries covering TCR beta were generated through three nested multiplex PCR rounds (using a slightly modified ARM-PCR). TRBV1-TRBV30 forward primers paired with a C-beta reverse primer drove the first two PCR rounds, 10 cycles each. TCRdb used MiXCR to reprocess the multiplex PCR reads, holding one entry per CDR3 protein. Among about 320,000 distinct CDR3 sequences listed, around three fifths were seen once. The study extracted blood RNA from unsorted whole blood and also extracted germline DNA. The sample taken for sequencing was peripheral blood. The receptors here all came from a woman in her 30s with primary liver carcinoma and hepatitis B virus infection.

The rearrangement links TRBV11-2 to TRBJ2-7; D is perhaps TRBD1 or TRBD2 (5 bases each). Between the trimmed V and J ends, which lost 6 bases and 4 bases, there was a span of 16 bases. The CDR3 has 14 residues. Germline V gene data show CDR1 as SGHAT and CDR2 as FQNNGV. The DNA for the CDR3 is TGTGCCAGCAGAATAGGGACGGGGTCGTACGAGCAGTACTTC. Its protein product is CASRIGTGSYEQYF.

A remark on this clonotype: A much larger clonotype is one base distant, so this may be a read error. This sequence joins TRBV6-1 and TRBJ2-1; 9 nucleotides line up with TRBD2. The CDR3 extends over 17 amino acids. Germline lookup yields CDR1 MNHNS and CDR2 SASEGT. This chain's CDR3 is CASSELAGGPSYHEQFF. In DNA, the CDR3 is TGTGCCAGCAGTGAACTGGCGGGAGGGCCCTCCTACCATGAGCAGTTCTTC.

The table lists this clonotype with many counts. This chain uses TRBV11-2 with TRBJ2-2; unclear D gene. The CDR3 runs 16 residues. Trimming pared 7 bases from V and 1 base from J, leaving 16 bases between. Germline V gives CDR1 SGHAT, CDR2 FQNNGV. CDR3 DNA sequence: TGTGCCAGCACCAAATTAGATTCTCGGAACACCGGGGAGCTGTTTTTT. Residues: CASTKLDSRNTGELFF.

On this clonotype: The germline gene is not matched at one end of the junction; a read error may be the cause. V and J are TRBV5-6 and TRBJ2-1; TRBD1 might be the D (5 bases). In germline, CDR1 is SGHDT, CDR2 YYEEEE. The CDR3 consists of 18 residues. The DNA of the CDR3 is TGTGCCAGCAGCTTAAGGACATCCAGGATTAGCTCCTACAGTGAGCAGTTCTTC. Translated, it gives CASSLRTSRISSYSEQFF.

This clonotype has more than one count but fewer than ten. The rearrangement links TRBV20-1 to TRBJ2-7; D uncertain. Germline assignment: CDR1 DFQATT and CDR2 SNEGSKA (reference sequence). V was clipped by 3 bases and J by 3 bases, with 9 bases between them. The CDR3 extends over 12 amino acids. The CDR3 protein is CSARLQVYEQYF. The CDR3 bases are TGCAGTGCTAGGCTGCAGGTCTACGAGCAGTACTTC.

The chain employs TRBV6-6 and TRBJ2-7; 9 nucleotides agree with TRBD2. J gave up 7 bases and V 7 bases, and 14 bases lay outside the gene matches. CDR3 length: 15 amino acids. Germline V CDR1 and CDR2: MNHNY, SVGAGI (reference sequence). The CDR3 spells CASTLILAGVSEQYF. The CDR3 region has the DNA TGTGCCAGCACCTTGATTTTAGCGGGAGTTAGTGAGCAGTACTTC.

Of note for this clonotype: An end of the junction does not agree with germline; a read error may underlie this. The chain employs TRBV11-2 and TRBJ2-5; possible D gene TRBD1, 6 bases. Germline V CDR1 and CDR2: SGHAT, FQNNGV. The CDR3 consists of 15 residues. CDR3 in DNA: TGTACCAGCAGCTTAGCCCAGACAGGACGAGAGACCCAGTACTTC. Its protein is CTSSLAQTGRETQYF.

Concerning this clonotype: A much bigger clone sits one base away, suggesting this may be a read error. This sequence joins TRBV5-4 and TRBJ2-7; possibly TRBD1 or TRBD2 for D (5 bases each). CDR1 is SGHNT and CDR2 is YYREEE in the germline V gene (reference sequence). CDR3 length equals 14 residues. The CDR3 DNA reads as TGTGCCAACAGCTTGGGACCTCCCGGGTCCGAGCAGTACTTC. This translates into CANSLGPPGSEQYF.

This clonotype was observed at least ten times. This chain joins TRBV6-6 and TRBJ2-7; 7 positions match TRBD1. This CDR3 region has 13 residues. Germline CDR1 and CDR2: MNHNY and SVGAGI (reference sequence). The V segment lost 2 bases and the J segment 3 bases; nucleotides outside the gene matches: 1. The CDR3 sequence is CASSYHRGYEQYF. The CDR3 nucleotides read TGTGCCAGCAGTTACCACAGGGGCTACGAGCAGTACTTC.

Worth noting for this clonotype: A much larger clone lies one base from this, so it may be a read error. This rearrangement joins TRBV4-1 to TRBJ2-5; D may be TRBD1 (5 bases). Per the germline V gene, CDR1 is MGHRA and CDR2 is YSYEKL. The CDR3 runs to 13 residues. The CDR3 sequence is CANSLWAGETQYF. The DNA for the CDR3 is TGCGCCAACAGCCTATGGGCAGGGGAGACCCAGTACTTC.

The genes are TRBV5-1 and TRBJ2-2; D uncertain. V was shortened by 4 bases and J by 7 bases, with 20 bases between the two germline ends. Looked up from germline, CDR1 is SGHRS and CDR2 is YFSETQ. This CDR3 comprises 16 residues. The CDR3 region has the DNA TGCGCCAGCAGCCTGCGAGGACGGATGTTCGACGGGGAGCTGTTTTTT. Protein sequence: CASSLRGRMFDGELFF.

This clonotype was observed a single time. This may stem from a read error, because a much larger clone lies one nucleotide away. The chain carries TRBV12-3 or TRBV12-4 and TRBJ2-1, with TRBD2 identical over 10 bases. The CDR3 is 15 amino acids. The CDR3 region has the DNA TGTTCCAGCAGTTTACGTAGCGGGAGGCACAATGAGCAGTTCTTC. It specifies CSSSLRSGRHNEQFF.

Details on this clonotype: A clone one base away is much larger, so this may be a read error. J is TRBJ2-1 and V is TRBV29-1; D remains unclear. Germline CDR1 and CDR2: SQVTM and ANQGSEA. Trimming shortened V by 1 base and J by 5 bases, and 18 bases separated the two germline ends. The CDR3 contains 16 residues. Here the CDR3 DNA reads TGCAGCGTTGAAGGTCCCAGAGTTTCTGCCCACAATGAGCAGTTCTTC. This codes for CSVEGPRVSAHNEQFF.

This clonotype was picked up many times. The rearrangement joins TRBV6-1 to TRBJ2-3, with D perhaps TRBD1 (5 bases). Looked up from germline, CDR1 is MNHNS and CDR2 is SASEGT. The CDR3 is 16 amino acids. V shed 7 bases and J shed 5 bases, with 22 bases lying between them. The CDR3 bases are TGTGCCAGCATGGCCGGACATACAGGCGACAGAGATACGCAGTATTTT. Translating gives CASMAGHTGDRDTQYF.

In regard to this clonotype: A much larger clone lies a single base off, so this may be a read error. The V gene is TRBV6-1, the J gene TRBJ2-5; 8 positions agree with TRBD1. CDR3 size: 15 residues. Germline V lookup: CDR1 MNHNS, CDR2 SASEGT. CDR3 in DNA: TGTGCCAGCAGCCTGACAGGGGCCTACCAAGAGACCCGGTACTTC. It encodes CASSLTGAYQETRYF.

With regard to this clonotype: This may come from a read error, since a much larger clone is one base off. This chain uses TRBV6-1 with TRBJ2-5; TRBD2 aligns across 7 bases. The CDR3 is made up of 17 amino acids. CDR1 is MNHNS, CDR2 SASEGT, per germline. Trimming took 3 bases from V and 6 from J; bases not matched to a gene: 16. The CDR3 loop is CASSDGPTSRRGKTQYF. The CDR3 DNA reads as TGTGCCAGCAGTGACGGCCCGACTAGCAGGAGAGGGAAGACCCAGTACTTC.

In this sample, this clonotype turned up many times. The rearrangement joins TRBV29-1 to TRBJ1-3; D is possibly TRBD1 (6 bases). CDR1 and CDR2 from the germline V gene are SQVTM and ANQGSEA. CDR3 length: 12 residues. V shed 2 bases and J shed 4 bases, with 6 bases lying between them. The CDR3 spells CSVERGGNTIYF. CDR3 nucleotide sequence: TGCAGCGTTGAAAGGGGGGGAAACACCATATATTTT.

This clonotype was detected many times. This chain links TRBV29-1 with TRBJ2-7; no clear D. The CDR3 totals 11 residues. Trimming took 7 bases from V and 4 from J, leaving 11 bases between them. In germline, CDR1 is SQVTM, CDR2 ANQGSEA. The CDR3 loop reads CSALGGYEQYF. The CDR3 bases are TGCAGCGCCCTAGGCGGATACGAGCAGTACTTC.

CDR3 sequence reads: CASSLDPPSSDEQFF. The CDR3 nucleotides are TGTGCCAGCAGCTTGGACCCCCCTTCGTCGGATGAGCAGTTCTTC. The chain links TRBV5-4 to TRBJ2-1; D is unresolved. The germline V gene encodes CDR1 SGHNT and CDR2 YYREEE (reference sequence). This CDR3 is 15 amino acids long. V gave up 0 bases and J gave up 8 bases, with 15 bases separating them.

Concerning this clonotype itself: Its ends do not fully match the called genes, so a read error is possible. The V and J genes are TRBV29-1 and TRBJ2-1; D is perhaps TRBD2 (6 bases). The V gene's germline CDR1 is SQVTM and CDR2 ANQGSEA. The CDR3 totals 17 residues. CDR3 sequence: CSVVLSGEWRVGNDQFF. CDR3 nucleotides: TGCAGCGTTGTTTTGTCGGGAGAGTGGAGGGTCGGCAATGATCAGTTCTTC.

This sequence joins TRBV12-3 or TRBV12-4 and TRBJ1-1, with a weak D call TRBD1 (6 bases). This CDR3 is 12 amino acids long. Trimming removed 5 bases from V and 5 bases from J, with 9 bases in between. The CDR3 region is CASSQGRTEAFF. CDR3 sequence (DNA): TGTGCCAGCAGTCAGGGGAGAACTGAAGCTTTCTTT.

This clonotype was seen at least ten times. The chain links TRBV11-3 to TRBJ2-3; 10 nucleotides match TRBD2. Germline V gene lookup returns CDR1 SGHNT and CDR2 YENEEA. This CDR3 comprises 15 residues. The V gene end was trimmed by 5 bases and the J gene end by 1 base; junction bases not matched to a gene: 3. The CDR3 sequence is CASSLSGRRTDTQYF. For the CDR3, the DNA is TGTGCCAGCAGCCTTAGCGGGAGGCGCACAGATACGCAGTATTTT.